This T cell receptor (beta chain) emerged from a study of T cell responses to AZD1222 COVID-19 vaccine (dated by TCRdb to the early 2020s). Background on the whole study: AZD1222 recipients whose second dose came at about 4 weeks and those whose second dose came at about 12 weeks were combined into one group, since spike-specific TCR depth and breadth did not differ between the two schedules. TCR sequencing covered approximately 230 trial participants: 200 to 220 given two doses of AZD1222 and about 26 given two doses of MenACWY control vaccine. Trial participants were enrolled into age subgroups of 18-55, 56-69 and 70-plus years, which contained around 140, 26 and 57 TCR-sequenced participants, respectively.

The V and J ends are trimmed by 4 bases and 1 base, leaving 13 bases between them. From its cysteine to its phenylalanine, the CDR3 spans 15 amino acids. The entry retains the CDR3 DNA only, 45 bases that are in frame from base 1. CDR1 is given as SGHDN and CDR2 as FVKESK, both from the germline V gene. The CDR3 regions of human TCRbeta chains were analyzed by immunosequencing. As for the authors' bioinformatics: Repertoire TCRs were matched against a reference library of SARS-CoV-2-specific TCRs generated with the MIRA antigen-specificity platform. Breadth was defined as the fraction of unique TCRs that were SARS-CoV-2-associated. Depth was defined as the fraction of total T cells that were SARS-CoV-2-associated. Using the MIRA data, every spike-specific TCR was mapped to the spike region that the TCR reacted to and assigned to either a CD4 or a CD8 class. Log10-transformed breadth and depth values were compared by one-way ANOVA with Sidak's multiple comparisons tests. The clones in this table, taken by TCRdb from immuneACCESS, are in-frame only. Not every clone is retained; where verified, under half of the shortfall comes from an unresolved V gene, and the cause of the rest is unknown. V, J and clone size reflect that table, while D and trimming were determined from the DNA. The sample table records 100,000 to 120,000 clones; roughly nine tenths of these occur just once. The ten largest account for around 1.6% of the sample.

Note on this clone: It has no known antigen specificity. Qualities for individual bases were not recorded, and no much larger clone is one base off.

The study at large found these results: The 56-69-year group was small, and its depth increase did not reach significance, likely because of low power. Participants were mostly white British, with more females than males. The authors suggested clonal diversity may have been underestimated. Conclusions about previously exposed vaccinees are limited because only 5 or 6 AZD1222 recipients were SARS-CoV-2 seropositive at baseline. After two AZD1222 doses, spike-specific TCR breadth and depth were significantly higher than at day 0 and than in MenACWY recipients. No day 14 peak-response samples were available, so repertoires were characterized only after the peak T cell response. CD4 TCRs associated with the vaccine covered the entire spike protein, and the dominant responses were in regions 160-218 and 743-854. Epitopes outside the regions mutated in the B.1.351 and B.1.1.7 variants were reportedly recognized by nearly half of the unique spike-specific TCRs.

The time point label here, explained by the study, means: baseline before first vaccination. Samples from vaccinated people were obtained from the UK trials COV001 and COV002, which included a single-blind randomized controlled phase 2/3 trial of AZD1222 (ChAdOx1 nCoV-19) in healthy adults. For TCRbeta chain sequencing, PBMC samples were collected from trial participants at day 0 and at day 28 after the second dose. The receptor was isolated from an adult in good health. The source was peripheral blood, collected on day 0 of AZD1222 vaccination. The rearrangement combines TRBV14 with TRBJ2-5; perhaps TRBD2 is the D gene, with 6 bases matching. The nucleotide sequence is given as TGTGCCAGCAGCCGGCGCGGGGCTAGCCAAGAGACCCAGTACTTC. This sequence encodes CASSRRGASQETQYF.